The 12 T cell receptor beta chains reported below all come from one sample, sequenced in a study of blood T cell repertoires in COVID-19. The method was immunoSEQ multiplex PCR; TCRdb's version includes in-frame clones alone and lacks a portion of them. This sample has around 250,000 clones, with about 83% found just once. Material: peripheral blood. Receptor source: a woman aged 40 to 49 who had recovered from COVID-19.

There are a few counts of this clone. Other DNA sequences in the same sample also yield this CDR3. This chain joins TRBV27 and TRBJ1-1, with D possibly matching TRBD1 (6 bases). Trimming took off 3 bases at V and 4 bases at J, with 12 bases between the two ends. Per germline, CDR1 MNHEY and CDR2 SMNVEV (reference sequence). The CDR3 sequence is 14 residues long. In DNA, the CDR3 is TGTGCCAGCAGTTTGGGGGGAGGGGGCACTGAAGCTTTCTTT. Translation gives CASSLGGGGTEAFF.

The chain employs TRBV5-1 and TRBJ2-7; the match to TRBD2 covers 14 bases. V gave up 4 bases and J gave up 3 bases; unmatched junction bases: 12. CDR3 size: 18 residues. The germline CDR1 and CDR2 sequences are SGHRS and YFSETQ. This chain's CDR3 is CASSIKGVGTSGGYEQYF. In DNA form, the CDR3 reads TGCGCCAGCAGCATCAAAGGGGTTGGGACTAGCGGGGGCTACGAGCAGTACTTC.

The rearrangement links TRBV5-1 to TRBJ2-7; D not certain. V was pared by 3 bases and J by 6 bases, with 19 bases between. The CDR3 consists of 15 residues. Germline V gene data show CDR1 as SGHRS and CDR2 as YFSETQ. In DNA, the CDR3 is TGCGCCAGCAGCTCTACCGCAGGCAAAACGCCCGAGCAGTACTTC. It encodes CASSSTAGKTPEQYF.

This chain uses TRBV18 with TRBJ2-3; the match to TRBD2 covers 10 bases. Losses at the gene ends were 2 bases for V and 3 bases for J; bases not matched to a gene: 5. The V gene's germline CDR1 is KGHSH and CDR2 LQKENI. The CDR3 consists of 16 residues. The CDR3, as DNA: TGTGCCAGCTCACCAGTGGAGCGGGGGGGTACAGATACGCAGTATTTT. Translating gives CASSPVERGGTDTQYF.

The CDR3: CASSLAGFSTDTQYF. CDR3 DNA sequence: TGCGCCAGCAGCTTAGCGGGATTTAGCACAGATACGCAGTATTTT. The chain links TRBV5-1 to TRBJ2-3; 7 bases align to TRBD2. The CDR3 has 15 residues. The germline V gene encodes CDR1 SGHRS and CDR2 YFSETQ. Trimming took 2 bases from V and 0 from J; bases not matched to a gene: 3. Complete variable domain (other parts from reference TRBV5-1 and TRBJ2-3): KAGVTQTPRYLIKTRGQQVTLSCSPISGHRSVSWYQQTPGQGLQFLFEYFSETQRNKGNFPGRFSGRQFSNSRSEMNVSTLELGDSALYLCASSLAGFSTDTQYFGPGTRLTVL.

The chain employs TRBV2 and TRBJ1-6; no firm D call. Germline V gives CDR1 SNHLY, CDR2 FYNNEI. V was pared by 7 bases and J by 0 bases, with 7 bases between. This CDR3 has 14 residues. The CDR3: CASNPGSYNSPLHF. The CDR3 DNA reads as TGTGCCAGCAACCCGGGCTCCTATAATTCACCCCTCCACTTT.

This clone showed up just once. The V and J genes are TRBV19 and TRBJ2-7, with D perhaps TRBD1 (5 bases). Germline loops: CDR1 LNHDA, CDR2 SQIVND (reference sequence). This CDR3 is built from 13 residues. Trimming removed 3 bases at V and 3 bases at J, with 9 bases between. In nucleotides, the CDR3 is TGTGCCAGTAGTATGGGAACAGGCTACGAGCAGTACTTC. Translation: CASSMGTGYEQYF. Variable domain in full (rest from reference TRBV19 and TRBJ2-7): DGGITQSPKYLFRKEGQNVTLSCEQNLNHDAMYWYRQDPGQGLRLIYYSQIVNDFQKGDIAEGYSVSREKKESFPLTVTSAQKNPTAFYLCASSMGTGYEQYFGPGTRLTVT.

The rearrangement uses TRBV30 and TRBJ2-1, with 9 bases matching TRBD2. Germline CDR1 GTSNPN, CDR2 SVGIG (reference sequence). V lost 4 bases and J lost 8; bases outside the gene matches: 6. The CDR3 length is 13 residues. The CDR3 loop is CAWKRGAGDEQFF. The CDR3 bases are TGTGCCTGGAAGCGGGGGGCTGGGGATGAGCAGTTCTTC.

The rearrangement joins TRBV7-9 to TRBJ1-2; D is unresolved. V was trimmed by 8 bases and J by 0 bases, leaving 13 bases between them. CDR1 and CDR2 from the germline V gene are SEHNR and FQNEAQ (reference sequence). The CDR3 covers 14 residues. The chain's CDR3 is CASYRIQTNYGYTF. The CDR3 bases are TGTGCCAGCTACCGAATACAAACTAACTATGGCTACACCTTC. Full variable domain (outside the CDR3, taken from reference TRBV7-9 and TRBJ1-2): DTGVSQNPRHKITKRGQNVTFRCDPISEHNRLYWYRQTLGQGPEFLTYFQNEAQLEKSRLLSDRFSAERPKGSFSTLEIQRTEQGDSAMYLCASYRIQTNYGYTFGSGTRLTVV.

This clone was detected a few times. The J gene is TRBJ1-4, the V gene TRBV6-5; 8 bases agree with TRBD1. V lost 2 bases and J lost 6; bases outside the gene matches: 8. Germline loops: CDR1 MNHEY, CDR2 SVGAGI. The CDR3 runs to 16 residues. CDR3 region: CASSYMAAGGDEKLFF. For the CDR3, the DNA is TGTGCCAGCAGTTACATGGCGGCAGGGGGCGATGAAAAACTGTTTTTT.

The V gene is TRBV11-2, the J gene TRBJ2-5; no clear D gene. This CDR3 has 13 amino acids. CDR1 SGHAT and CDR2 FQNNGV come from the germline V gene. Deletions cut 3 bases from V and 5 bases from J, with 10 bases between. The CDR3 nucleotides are TGTGCCAGCAGCTTCCGAATGGAGGAGACCCAGTACTTC. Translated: CASSFRMEETQYF.

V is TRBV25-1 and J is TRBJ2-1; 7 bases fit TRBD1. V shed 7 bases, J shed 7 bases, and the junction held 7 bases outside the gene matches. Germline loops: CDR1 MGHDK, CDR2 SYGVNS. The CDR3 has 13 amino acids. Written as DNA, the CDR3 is TGTGCCAGCACTGGGACAGCGCTGAATGAGCAGTTCTTC. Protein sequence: CASTGTALNEQFF.